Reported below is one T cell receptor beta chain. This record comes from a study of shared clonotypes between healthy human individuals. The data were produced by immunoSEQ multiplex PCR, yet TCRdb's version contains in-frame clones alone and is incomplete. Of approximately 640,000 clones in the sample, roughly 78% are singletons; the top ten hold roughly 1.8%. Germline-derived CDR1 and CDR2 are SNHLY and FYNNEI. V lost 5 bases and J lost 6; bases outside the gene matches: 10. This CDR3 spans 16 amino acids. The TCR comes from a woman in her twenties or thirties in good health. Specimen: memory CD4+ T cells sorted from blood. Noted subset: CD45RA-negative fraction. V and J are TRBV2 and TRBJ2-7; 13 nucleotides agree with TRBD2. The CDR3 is CASSIRLAGGRGEQYF. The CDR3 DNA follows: TGTGCCAGCAGTATTAGACTAGCGGGAGGCCGGGGCGAGCAGTACTTC.